This T cell receptor (beta chain) was sequenced during a study of T cell responses to AZD1222 COVID-19 vaccine. In the case of this clone: Its target is unknown.

Clones were read by immunoSEQ multiplex PCR, and TCRdb kept only the in-frame ones, dropping some. The data hold about 160,000 clones, with roughly 93% observed a single time. Findings and limits, study-wide: Targets within unmutated variant regions were reportedly found for nearly half of spike-specific TCRs.

There are 12 residues in the CDR3. Deletions cut 2 bases from V and 5 bases from J, with 5 bases between. CDR1 and CDR2 (germline): SGHDT, YYEEEE. This material consisted of peripheral blood, taken on day 0 of AZD1222 vaccination. The clonotype was recovered from an adult in good health. The genes are TRBV5-6 and TRBJ1-5; maybe TRBD1 (5 bases). The CDR3 reads CASSLGDQPQHF. CDR3 bases: TGTGCCAGCAGCTTAGGGGATCAGCCCCAGCATTTT.